This TCR beta chain was sequenced in a study of blood T cells in healthy people across ages. Study results and caveats: As naive T cell percentage varied, TCR beta diversity correlated strongly with it. Roughly linear declines in TCR beta diversity per million T cells occurred with age.

Deletions cut 2 bases from V and 0 bases from J, with 11 bases between. Germline V lookup: CDR1 DFQATT, CDR2 SNEGSKA (reference sequence). The CDR3 sequence is 15 residues long. It was with a sample-barcoded 5' primer and a J-beta primer mix that a second PCR of roughly 6 to 12 cycles was run. TCRdb re-analysed the 5' RACE reads in MiXCR, keeping a single row per CDR3 protein. The data hold about 1.1 million distinct CDR3 sequences, with approximately 38% observed a single time. Per sample, extraction of total RNA gave at least 5.5 micrograms in every case. This clonotype was found a few times. Its specificity is unknown.

The chain recombines TRBV20-1 with TRBJ1-5; no definite D call. This receptor was taken from a man aged 18 to 30 in good health. The material sequenced was blood. CDR3 coding DNA: TGCAGTGCTAGAACCCAGACCCATAGCAATCAGCCCCAGCATTTT. Amino acids: CSARTQTHSNQPQHF.